The 13 T cell receptor beta chains listed next were all sequenced from one sample in a study of blood T cell repertoires in COVID-19. Clones were sequenced by immunoSEQ multiplex PCR, and TCRdb holds only the in-frame ones, with some missing. The sample yields around 270,000 clones, approximately 86% seen once. Sequenced sample: peripheral blood. These receptors all come from a human donor with COVID-19, enrolled during active disease. The donor label of this sample is uncertain.

This clone has a handful of counts. This rearrangement joins TRBV10-3 to TRBJ1-5; 11 positions match TRBD1. V shed 10 bases and J 6 bases; nucleotides not matched to a gene: 5. This CDR3 region has 13 residues. Germline V lookup: CDR1 ENHRY, CDR2 SYGVKD. As DNA, the CDR3 is TGTGCCACCGGGACAGGGGGAGGTCAGCCCCAGCATTTT. The encoded protein is CATGTGGGQPQHF.

This chain links TRBV12-3 or TRBV12-4 with TRBJ1-1; D not resolved. The CDR3 spans 11 residues. With 5 bases removed from V and 8 bases from J, the gap between germline ends came to 9 bases. The CDR3 DNA reads as TGTGCCAGCAGTATCCCGGGAGAAGCTTTCTTT. This translates into CASSIPGEAFF.

Concerning this clone: This sample also contains other DNA sequences that code for the same CDR3. This chain connects TRBV7-2 to TRBJ1-6; D is uncertain. Germline values: CDR1 SGHTA, CDR2 FQGNSA. CDR3 length: 14 residues. Trimming shortened V by 5 bases and J by 3 bases, and 8 bases separated the two germline ends. DNA for the CDR3: TGTGCCAGCAGCCCTTCGGGCTATAATTCACCCCTCCACTTT. Translated, it gives CASSPSGYNSPLHF.

This sequence joins TRBV27 and TRBJ1-2; D not certain. CDR3 size: 15 residues. The germline gives CDR1 MNHEY, CDR2 SMNVEV (reference sequence). V was pared by 3 bases and J by 0 bases, with 11 bases between. The CDR3 sequence is CASSFDLSANYGYTF. Written as DNA, the CDR3 is TGTGCCAGCAGTTTTGATCTCTCAGCTAACTATGGCTACACCTTC.

V gene TRBV7-2 combines with J gene TRBJ1-6; tentatively, D is TRBD1 (6 bases). Germline lookup yields CDR1 SGHTA and CDR2 FQGNSA. The CDR3 sequence is 14 residues long. The V end was cut by 1 base, the J end by 7 bases, with 8 bases between. CDR3 bases: TGTGCCAGCAGCTTAGGGGGGCGGAATTCACCCCTCCACTTT. This sequence encodes CASSLGGRNSPLHF.

CDR3 protein: CASSPDTVEKLFF. In nucleotides, the CDR3 is TGTGCCAGCAGCCCTGACACCGTTGAAAAACTGTTTTTT. The chain joins TRBV5-4 to TRBJ1-4; D uncertain. This CDR3 comprises 13 residues. The germline CDR1 and CDR2 sequences are SGHNT and YYREEE (reference sequence). V was trimmed by 4 bases and J by 7 bases, leaving 11 bases between them.

The chain's CDR3 is CAWSVALTSGLTDTQYF. In nucleotides, the CDR3 is TGTGCCTGGAGTGTAGCCTTGACTAGCGGACTCACAGATACGCAGTATTTT. This sequence joins TRBV30 and TRBJ2-3; 9 positions agree with TRBD2. Per the germline V gene, CDR1 is GTSNPN and CDR2 is SVGIG (reference sequence). The CDR3 covers 17 residues. With V trimmed by 0 bases and J by 2 bases, 9 bases remained unmatched. Combining the CDR3 with reference TRBV30 and TRBJ2-3 gives the whole variable domain SQTIHQWPATLVQPVGSPLSLECTVEGTSNPNLYWYRQAAGRGLQLLFYSVGIGQISSEVPQNLSASRPQDRQFILSSKKLLLSDSGFYLCAWSVALTSGLTDTQYFGPGTRLTVL.

The chain is built from TRBV19 and TRBJ2-4, with D possibly matching TRBD1 (6 bases). CDR1 LNHDA and CDR2 SQIVND come from the germline V gene (reference sequence). This CDR3 has 16 residues. V lost 4 bases and J lost 2, with 15 bases in between. The CDR3 sequence is CASSSQQGFPKNIQYF. In DNA, the CDR3 is TGTGCCAGTAGTAGTCAACAGGGATTTCCCAAAAACATTCAGTACTTC.

The chain joins TRBV7-2 to TRBJ2-5; no definite D call. The CDR3 contains 12 residues. Trimming pared 1 base from V and 4 bases from J, leaving 4 bases between. CDR1 and CDR2 (germline): SGHTA, FQGNSA. CDR3 sequence reads: CASSLGAETQYF. The CDR3 DNA reads TGTGCCAGCAGCTTAGGGGCAGAGACCCAGTACTTC.

This clone appeared once. V usage is TRBV27 and J usage is TRBJ1-6; TRBD1 might be the D (6 bases). The germline V and J ends were trimmed by 3 bases and 8 bases, with 11 bases remaining between them. Germline V gene sequence: CDR1 MNHEY, CDR2 SMNVEV (reference sequence). The CDR3 runs to 14 residues. The CDR3 reads CASSFEQGYSPLHF. The CDR3 nucleotides are TGTGCCAGCAGTTTTGAACAGGGTTATTCACCCCTCCACTTT.

The chain has TRBV7-8 and TRBJ2-6; D remains ambiguous. Per germline, CDR1 SGHVS and CDR2 FQNEAQ. CDR3 length: 15 amino acids. With 7 bases removed from V and 1 base from J, the gap between germline ends came to 11 bases. The chain's CDR3 is CASTLTWSGANVLTF. Written as DNA, the CDR3 is TGTGCCAGCACCCTTACTTGGTCTGGGGCCAACGTCCTGACTTTC.

The V gene is TRBV18, the J gene TRBJ2-1; the D gene is possibly TRBD1 (6 bases). This CDR3 contains 16 residues. Germline V lookup: CDR1 KGHSH, CDR2 LQKENI. The V end lost 2 bases, the J end lost 9 bases, and 20 bases lay between the germline ends. CDR3 residues: CASSPDRQMGLGEQFF. The CDR3 coding sequence is TGTGCCAGCTCACCAGACAGGCAGATGGGTTTGGGTGAGCAGTTCTTC.

The chain recombines TRBV11-2 with TRBJ2-6; D is unclear. This CDR3 spans 15 amino acids. The V gene's germline CDR1 is SGHAT and CDR2 FQNNGV. Trimming took off 5 bases at V and 1 base at J, with 9 bases between the two ends. The CDR3 DNA reads TGTGCCAGCAGCCCCCCCAGGTCTGGGGCCAACGTCCTGACTTTC. This codes for CASSPPRSGANVLTF.